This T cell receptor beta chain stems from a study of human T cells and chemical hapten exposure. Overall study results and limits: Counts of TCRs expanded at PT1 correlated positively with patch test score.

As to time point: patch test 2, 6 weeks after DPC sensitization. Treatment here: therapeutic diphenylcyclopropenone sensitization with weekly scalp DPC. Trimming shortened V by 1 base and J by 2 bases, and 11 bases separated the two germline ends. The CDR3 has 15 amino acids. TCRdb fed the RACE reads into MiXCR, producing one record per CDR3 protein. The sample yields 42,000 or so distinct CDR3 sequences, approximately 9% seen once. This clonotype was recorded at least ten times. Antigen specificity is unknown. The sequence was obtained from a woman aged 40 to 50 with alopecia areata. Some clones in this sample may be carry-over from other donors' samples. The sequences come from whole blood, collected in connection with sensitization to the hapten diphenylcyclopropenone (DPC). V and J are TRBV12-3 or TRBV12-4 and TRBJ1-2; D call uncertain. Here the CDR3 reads CASSLGPAINYGYTF. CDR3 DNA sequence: TGTGCCAGCAGTTTAGGTCCAGCAATAAACTATGGCTACACCTTC.